Described below is a single T cell receptor beta chain sequence and its context. The antigen remains unidentified. Germline CDR1 and CDR2: MNHEY and SMNVEV (reference sequence). The CDR3 loop spans 13 amino acids. Trimming removed 2 bases at V and 8 bases at J, with 12 bases between. Expressed TCRB transcripts were sequenced, since all the RNA that had been isolated was reverse transcribed. Only in-frame clones appear in the TCRdb table, and some are missing; sequencing was by immunoSEQ multiplex PCR. The sample lists about 130,000 clones, 7% to 10% occurring once. The data originate from a study of beta chain features in type 1 diabetes. In the study overall: Cell yields, gender and age were comparable in patients and healthy donors.

Notes on the study in general: Sequencing from cDNA could over-represent high-TCR-expressing cells. More deletions and fewer insertions at VDJ junctions were seen in type 1 diabetes patients.

The clonotype comes from a man in his late teens or twenties in good health. J is TRBJ1-2 and V is TRBV27, with D possibly being TRBD1 (6 bases). The sequencing sample was made of central memory CD4+ T cells from blood. The CDR3 nucleotides read TGTGCCAGCAGTTTAACAGGGACCTACGGCTACACCTTC. Protein sequence: CASSLTGTYGYTF.